This T cell receptor beta chain was obtained from a study of cytomegalovirus exposure and HLA in healthy donors. Primers included in the PCR were 60 Vbeta and 13 Jbeta primers. TCRdb's table, derived via immunoSEQ multiplex PCR, lists solely in-frame clones and lacks some. The sample lists about 110,000 clones, over 70% occurring once. V shed 5 bases, J shed 9 bases, and the junction held 7 bases outside the gene matches. Germline V gene lookup returns CDR1 SGHTA and CDR2 FQGTGA. The length of the CDR3 is 13 residues. The J gene is TRBJ2-1, the V gene TRBV7-3; TRBD2 aligns across 7 bases. Material for sequencing was PBMCs. The clonotype was recovered from a man between 25 and 39 years old in good health and CMV-seronegative. The CDR3 DNA reads TGTGCCAGCAGCCCTGGACTAGAGGGTGAGCAGTTCTTC. It specifies CASSPGLEGEQFF. The full variable domain, with the rest looked up from reference TRBV7-3 and TRBJ2-1, is GAGVSQTPSNKVTEKGKYVELRCDPISGHTALYWYRQSLGQGPEFLIYFQGTGAADDSGLPNDRFFAVRPEGSVSTLKIQRTERGDSAVYLCASSPGLEGEQFFGPGTRLTVL.